These 8 T cell receptor beta chains were all obtained from the same sample, sequenced in a study of cytomegalovirus exposure and HLA in healthy donors (dated by TCRdb to about 2017). Library creation used the immunoSEQ multiplex PCR assay. The multiplex PCR relied on a mix of 60 forward primers for TCR Vbeta segments and 13 reverse primers for TCR Jbeta segments. TCRdb stores this immuneACCESS table with in-frame sequences only. Part of the clones is absent; in the studies checked, under half of the shortfall reflects unresolved V genes, and no reason is known for the rest. In all, the sample holds 200,000 to 250,000 clones, and around 89% of those were seen once. The ten largest clones add up to less than 1.2% of the sample. Sequencing was done on a sample of PBMCs. These receptors were taken from a young woman in good health and CMV-seronegative.

The chain has TRBV5-1 and TRBJ2-3; TRBD1 matches 9 bases. V lost 4 bases to trimming and J lost 4 bases; unmatched junction nucleotides: 10. This CDR3 is built from 16 residues. Germline V gives CDR1 SGHRS, CDR2 YFSETQ. CDR3 sequence: CASSEYRGHRADTQYF. The CDR3 DNA reads TGCGCCAGCAGCGAGTACAGGGGGCATCGAGCAGATACGCAGTATTTT.

This chain connects TRBV21-1 to TRBJ2-5; the table calls TRBD2, which could not be checked here. TRBV21-1 is reported as a pseudogene. The CDR3 is 13 residues long. CDR3 sequence: CASSKEGSETQYF. CDR3 DNA: TGTGCCAGCAGCAAAGAAGGTAGCGAGACCCAGTACTTC.

The chain employs TRBV4-1 and TRBJ1-2; 8 bases are shared with TRBD1. From germline, CDR1 is MGHRA and CDR2 YSYEKL. CDR3 length: 14 amino acids. The J segment lost 3 bases and the V segment lost 4 bases, leaving 4 bases of the junction unmatched. CDR3: CASSRTTGDYGYTF. The DNA of the CDR3 is TGCGCCAGCAGCCGAACGACAGGGGACTATGGCTACACCTTC.

V is TRBV7-9 and J is TRBJ1-4, with 7 bases that match TRBD1. The CDR3 runs 13 residues. J lost 4 bases, V lost 5 bases, and 1 base had no gene match. Germline lookup yields CDR1 SEHNR and CDR2 FQNEAQ (reference sequence). The CDR3 spells CASSRDSNEKLFF. As DNA, the CDR3 is TGTGCCAGCAGCCGGGACAGTAATGAAAAACTGTTTTTT.

The chain links TRBV6-4 to TRBJ2-2; 8 bases fit TRBD2. The CDR3 runs to 17 residues. The ends lost 3 bases at V and 7 bases at J; junction bases unmatched: 13. Germline values: CDR1 MRHNA, CDR2 SNTAGT. The CDR3 DNA sequence: TGTGCCAGCAGTGATAGAGGCGGGACTAGTGAGGTCGGGGAGCTGTTTTTT. Translated: CASSDRGGTSEVGELFF.

The V and J genes are TRBV7-2 and TRBJ1-2, with 7 bases lining up with TRBD1. There are 14 residues in the CDR3. V lost 2 bases to trimming and J lost 0 bases; unmatched junction nucleotides: 0. Germline CDR1 and CDR2: SGHTA and FQGNSA. The chain's CDR3 is CASSLQGANYGYTF. The DNA for the CDR3 is TGTGCCAGCAGCTTACAGGGGGCTAACTATGGCTACACCTTC.

The chain carries TRBV19 and TRBJ1-6, with a tentative D call TRBD1 (6 bases). Germline V gene data show CDR1 as LNHDA and CDR2 as SQIVND (reference sequence). V lost 4 bases to trimming and J lost 5 bases, with 9 bases between them. The CDR3 spans 14 residues. CDR3 sequence (DNA): TGTGCCAGTAGTACCGGACAGAATAATTCACCCCTCCACTTT. Encoded protein: CASSTGQNNSPLHF. Combining the CDR3 with reference TRBV19 and TRBJ1-6 gives the whole variable domain DGGITQSPKYLFRKEGQNVTLSCEQNLNHDAMYWYRQDPGQGLRLIYYSQIVNDFQKGDIAEGYSVSREKKESFPLTVTSAQKNPTAFYLCASSTGQNNSPLHFGNGTRLTVT.

This clone is a singleton in its sample. This chain links TRBV11-2 with TRBJ2-1, with TRBD2 as a possible D gene (5 bases). Trimming shortened V by 2 bases and J by 4 bases, and 9 bases separated the two germline ends. This CDR3 is built from 14 residues. The germline CDR1 and CDR2 sequences are SGHAT and FQNNGV. The CDR3 loop reads CASSLFTGYNEQFF. In DNA, the CDR3 is TGTGCCAGCAGCTTATTCACGGGGTACAATGAGCAGTTCTTC. The complete variable domain, with remaining parts taken from reference TRBV11-2 and TRBJ2-1, reads EAGVAQSPRYKIIEKRQSVAFWCNPISGHATLYWYQQILGQGPKLLIQFQNNGVVDDSQLPKDRFSAERLKGVDSTLKIQPAKLEDSAVYLCASSLFTGYNEQFFGPGTRLTVL.